The 11 T cell receptor beta chains below come from one sample, sequenced in a study of blood T cell repertoires in COVID-19 (dated by TCRdb to 2018 to 2020). Library preparation was by the immunoSEQ multiplex PCR assay. The table was pulled from immuneACCESS by TCRdb, which kept in-frame rearrangements only. Such tables lose some clones; where checked, under half of the loss comes from unresolved V genes, and the rest has no known cause. Counted in this sample were roughly 81,000 clones; 80% to 90% of them appeared once. The biggest ten clones account for approximately 37% of the sample. What was sequenced was peripheral blood. The receptors derive from an older man with active or convalescent COVID-19.

A few counts support this clone. The chain couples TRBV29-1 to TRBJ1-2; tentative D call: TRBD1 (5 bases). CDR3 length: 15 residues. Deletions cut 5 bases from V and 8 bases from J, with 24 bases between. Germline CDR1 is SQVTM and CDR2 is ANQGSEA. The CDR3 protein is CSVLGQGLDTGGYTF. The CDR3 DNA reads TGCAGCGTTTTGGGGCAGGGATTAGACACGGGCGGCTACACCTTC.

This clone appeared a single time. The V and J genes are TRBV5-4 and TRBJ1-1, with 7 nucleotides matching TRBD1. Looked up from germline, CDR1 is SGHNT and CDR2 is YYREEE (reference sequence). The CDR3 spans 13 residues. V was clipped by 4 bases and J by 8 bases; unmatched bases: 8. The CDR3: CASSERQGQEAFF. For the CDR3, the DNA is TGTGCCAGCAGCGAGAGACAGGGTCAGGAAGCTTTCTTT.

This chain links TRBV5-1 with TRBJ2-5; D perhaps matches TRBD2 (5 bases). Trimming took off 0 bases at V and 7 bases at J, with 16 bases between the two ends. This CDR3 is built from 15 residues. Germline CDR1 SGHRS, CDR2 YFSETQ. CDR3 sequence reads: CASSLARDPEGTQYF. CDR3 in DNA: TGCGCCAGCAGCTTGGCCCGGGATCCAGAGGGGACCCAGTACTTC.

The CDR3 reads CASRGQGANEKLFF. The CDR3 coding sequence is TGTGCCAGTCGTGGGCAGGGGGCAAATGAAAAACTGTTTTTT. The gene calls are TRBV2 and TRBJ1-4, with 8 bases fitting TRBD1. Trimming at V came to 9 bases and at J to 5 bases, leaving 8 bases not matched to a gene. The CDR3 contains 14 residues. CDR1 SNHLY and CDR2 FYNNEI come from the germline V gene.

V gene TRBV28 combines with J gene TRBJ2-7, with D possibly being TRBD2 (6 bases). The CDR3 loop spans 14 amino acids. V lost 6 bases and J 5 bases, leaving 17 bases between the germline ends. Germline CDR1 reads MDHEN; CDR2 reads SYDVKM. The chain's CDR3 is CASRIAGTFHEQYF. CDR3 DNA sequence: TGTGCCAGCAGAATAGCAGGGACTTTCCACGAGCAGTACTTC.

This chain links TRBV5-1 with TRBJ2-7, with D possibly being TRBD1 (5 bases). CDR1 is SGHRS, CDR2 YFSETQ, per germline. The CDR3 spans 13 residues. V was shortened by 1 base and J by 3 bases, with 8 bases between the two germline ends. In DNA, the CDR3 is TGCGCCAGCAGCTTGCCGACAGACTACGAGCAGTACTTC. It encodes CASSLPTDYEQYF.

The chain combines TRBV5-5 with TRBJ2-7; no firm D call. Trimming took 1 base from V and 0 from J, leaving 8 bases between them. In germline, CDR1 is SGHKS, CDR2 YYEKEE (reference sequence). There are 14 residues in the CDR3. The CDR3 DNA reads as TGTGCCAGCAGCTTGCGCCCTAGCTCCTACGAGCAGTACTTC. Its translation: CASSLRPSSYEQYF.

This rearrangement joins TRBV12-5 to TRBJ1-5; TRBD1 aligns across 12 bases. The CDR3 totals 15 residues. V lost 3 bases, J lost 7 bases, and 4 bases stayed unmatched. Germline V gene data show CDR1 as LGHNT and CDR2 as FRNRAP. The CDR3, as DNA: TGTGCTAGTGGTTTAGGGGACAGGGGGCAGCAGCCCCAGCATTTT. Protein sequence: CASGLGDRGQQPQHF.

DNA of the CDR3: TGTGCCTGGCAGGGGGCGGGTGGCAATCAGCCCCAGCATTTT. Translation gives CAWQGAGGNQPQHF. The rearrangement uses TRBV30 and TRBJ1-5, with 8 bases lining up with TRBD1. Trimming removed 5 bases from V and 2 bases from J; junction bases left unmatched: 5. Germline CDR1 GTSNPN, CDR2 SVGIG (reference sequence). The CDR3 length is 14 residues.

The J gene is TRBJ1-1, the V gene TRBV4-3; D remains unclear. The germline V gene encodes CDR1 LGHNA and CDR2 YSLEER. V was cut by 4 bases and J by 4 bases, with 13 bases left in between. The CDR3 length is 14 residues. The CDR3 sequence: CASSRQFAGTEAFF. CDR3 DNA sequence: TGCGCCAGCAGCCGGCAGTTCGCGGGCACTGAAGCTTTCTTT.

V and J are TRBV5-6 and TRBJ2-2; no clear D gene. The CDR3 runs 15 residues. Trimming took off 1 base at V and 4 bases at J, with 11 bases between the two ends. Germline values: CDR1 SGHDT, CDR2 YYEEEE. In nucleotides, the CDR3 is TGTGCCAGCAGCTTGAGTTGGCCATCCACCGGGGAGCTGTTTTTT. This codes for CASSLSWPSTGELFF.